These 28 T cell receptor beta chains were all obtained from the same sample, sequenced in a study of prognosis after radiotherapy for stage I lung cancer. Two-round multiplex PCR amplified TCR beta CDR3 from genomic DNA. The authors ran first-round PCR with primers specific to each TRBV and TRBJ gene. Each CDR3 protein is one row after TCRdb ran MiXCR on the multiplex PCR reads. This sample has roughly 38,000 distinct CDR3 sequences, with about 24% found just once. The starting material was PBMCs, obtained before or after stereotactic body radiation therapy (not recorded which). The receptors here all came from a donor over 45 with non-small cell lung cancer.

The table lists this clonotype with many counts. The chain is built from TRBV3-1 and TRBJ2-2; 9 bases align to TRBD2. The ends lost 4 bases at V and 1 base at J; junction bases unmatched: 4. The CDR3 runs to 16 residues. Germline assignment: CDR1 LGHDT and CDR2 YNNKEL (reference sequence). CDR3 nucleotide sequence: TGTGCCAGCAGCCTGGAAGCGGGGGGGAACACCGGGGAGCTGTTTTTT. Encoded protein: CASSLEAGGNTGELFF.

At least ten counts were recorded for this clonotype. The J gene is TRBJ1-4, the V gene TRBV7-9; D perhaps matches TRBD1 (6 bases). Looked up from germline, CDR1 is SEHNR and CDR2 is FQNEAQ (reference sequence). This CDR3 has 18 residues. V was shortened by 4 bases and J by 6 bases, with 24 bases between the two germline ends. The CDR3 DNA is TGTGCCAGCAGCTCAAGACACACAGGGAAGGGAGAGGATGAAAAACTGTTTTTT. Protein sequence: CASSSRHTGKGEDEKLFF.

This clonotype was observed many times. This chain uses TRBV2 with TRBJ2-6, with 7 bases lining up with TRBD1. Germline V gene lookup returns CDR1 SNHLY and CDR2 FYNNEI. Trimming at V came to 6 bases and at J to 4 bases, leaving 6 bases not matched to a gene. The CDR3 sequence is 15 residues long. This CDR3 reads CASRERGQGANVLTF. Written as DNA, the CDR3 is TGTGCCAGCAGGGAGAGGGGGCAGGGGGCCAACGTCCTGACTTTC.

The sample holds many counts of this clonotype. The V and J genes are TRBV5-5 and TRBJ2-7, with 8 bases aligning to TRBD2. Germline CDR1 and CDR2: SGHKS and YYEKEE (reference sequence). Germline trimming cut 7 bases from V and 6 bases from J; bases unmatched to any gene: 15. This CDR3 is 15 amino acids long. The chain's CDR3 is CASHGGASVMSEQYF. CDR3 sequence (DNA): TGTGCCAGCCACGGGGGGGCCTCGGTCATGAGCGAGCAGTACTTC.

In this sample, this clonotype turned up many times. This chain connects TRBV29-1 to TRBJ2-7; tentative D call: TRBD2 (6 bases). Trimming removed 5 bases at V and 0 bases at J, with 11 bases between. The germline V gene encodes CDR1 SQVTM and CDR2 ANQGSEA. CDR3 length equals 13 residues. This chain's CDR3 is CSVSGLASYEQYF. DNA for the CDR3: TGCAGCGTTTCGGGACTCGCCTCCTACGAGCAGTACTTC.

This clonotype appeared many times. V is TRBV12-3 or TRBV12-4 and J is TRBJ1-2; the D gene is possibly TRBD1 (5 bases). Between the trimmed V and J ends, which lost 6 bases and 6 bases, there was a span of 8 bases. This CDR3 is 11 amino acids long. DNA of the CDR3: TGTGCCAGCAGGGGACTTCATGGCTACACCTTC. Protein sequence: CASRGLHGYTF.

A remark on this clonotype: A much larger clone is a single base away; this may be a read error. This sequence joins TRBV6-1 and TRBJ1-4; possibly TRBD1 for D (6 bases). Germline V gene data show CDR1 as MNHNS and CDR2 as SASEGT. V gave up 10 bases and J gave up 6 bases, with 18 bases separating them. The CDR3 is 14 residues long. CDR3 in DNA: TGTGCCAACTATAAACAGGGAGGAGATGAAAAACTGTTTTTT. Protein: CANYKQGGDEKLFF.

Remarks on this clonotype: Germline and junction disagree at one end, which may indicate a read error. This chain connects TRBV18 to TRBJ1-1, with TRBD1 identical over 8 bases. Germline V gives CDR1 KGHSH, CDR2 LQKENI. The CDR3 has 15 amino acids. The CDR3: CASSPPNRGSTEAFF. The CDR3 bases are TGTGCCAGCTCACCACCGAACAGGGGGAGCACTGAGGCTTTCTTT. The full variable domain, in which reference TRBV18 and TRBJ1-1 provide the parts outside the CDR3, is NAGVMQNPRHLVRRRGQEARLRCSPMKGHSHVYWYRQLPEEGLKFMVYLQKENIIDESGMPKERFSAEFPKEGPSILRIQQVVRGDSAAYFCASSPPNRGSTEAFFGQGTRLTVV.

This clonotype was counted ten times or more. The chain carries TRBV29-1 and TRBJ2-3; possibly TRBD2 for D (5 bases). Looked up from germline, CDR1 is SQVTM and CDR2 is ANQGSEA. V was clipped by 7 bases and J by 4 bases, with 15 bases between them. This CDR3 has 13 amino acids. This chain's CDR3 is CSARYAGPDTQYF. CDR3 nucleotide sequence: TGCAGCGCTCGTTACGCGGGCCCAGATACGCAGTATTTT.

CDR3 amino acids: CSARRRTGSSATNEKLFF. In nucleotides, the CDR3 is TGCAGTGCTAGAAGAAGGACAGGGAGCAGTGCAACTAATGAAAAACTGTTTTTT. This chain uses TRBV20-1 with TRBJ1-4; 8 bases are a match to TRBD1. The CDR3 loop spans 18 amino acids. V lost 2 bases to trimming and J lost 0 bases; unmatched junction nucleotides: 11. From germline, CDR1 is DFQATT and CDR2 SNEGSKA (reference sequence).

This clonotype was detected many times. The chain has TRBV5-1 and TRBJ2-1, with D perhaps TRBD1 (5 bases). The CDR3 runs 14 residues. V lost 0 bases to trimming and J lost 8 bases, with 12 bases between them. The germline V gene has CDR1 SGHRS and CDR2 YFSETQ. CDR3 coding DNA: TGCGCCAGCAGCTTGGGGGGCCCGGTCGATGAGCAGTTCTTC. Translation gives CASSLGGPVDEQFF.

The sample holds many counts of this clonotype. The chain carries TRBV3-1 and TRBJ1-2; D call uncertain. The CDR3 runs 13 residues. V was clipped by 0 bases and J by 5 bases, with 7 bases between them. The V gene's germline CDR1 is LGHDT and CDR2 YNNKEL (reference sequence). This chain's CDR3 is CASSQEGEYGYTF. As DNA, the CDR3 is TGTGCCAGCAGCCAAGAAGGAGAATATGGCTACACCTTC.

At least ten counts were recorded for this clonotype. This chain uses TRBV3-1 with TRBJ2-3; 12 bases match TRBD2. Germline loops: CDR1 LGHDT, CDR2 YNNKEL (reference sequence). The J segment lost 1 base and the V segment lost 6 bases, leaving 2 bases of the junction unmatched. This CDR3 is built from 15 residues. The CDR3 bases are TGTGCCAGCAGTCGACTAGCGGGAGGCACAGATACGCAGTATTTT. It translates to CASSRLAGGTDTQYF.

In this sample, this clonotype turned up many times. This CDR3 is CASSETWSEQYF. In DNA form, the CDR3 reads TGTGCCAGCAGTGAGACGTGGAGCGAGCAGTACTTC. The genes are TRBV6-1 and TRBJ2-7, with D hard to call. The germline gives CDR1 MNHNS, CDR2 SASEGT. Trimming left V 3 bases short and J 6 bases short, with 9 bases between. There are 12 residues in the CDR3.

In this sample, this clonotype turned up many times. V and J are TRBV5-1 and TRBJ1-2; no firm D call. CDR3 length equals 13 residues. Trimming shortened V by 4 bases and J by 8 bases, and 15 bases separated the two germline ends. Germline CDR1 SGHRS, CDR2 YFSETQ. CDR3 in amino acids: CASSPSSRGGYTF. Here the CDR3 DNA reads TGCGCCAGCAGCCCATCGTCGAGAGGGGGCTACACCTTC.

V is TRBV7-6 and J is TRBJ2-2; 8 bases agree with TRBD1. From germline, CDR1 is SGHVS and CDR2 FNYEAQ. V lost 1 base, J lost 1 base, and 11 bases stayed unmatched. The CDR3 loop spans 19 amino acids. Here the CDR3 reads CASSLGPGGPSMNTGELFF. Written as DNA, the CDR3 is TGTGCCAGCAGCTTAGGGCCAGGGGGCCCCAGTATGAACACCGGGGAGCTGTTTTTT.

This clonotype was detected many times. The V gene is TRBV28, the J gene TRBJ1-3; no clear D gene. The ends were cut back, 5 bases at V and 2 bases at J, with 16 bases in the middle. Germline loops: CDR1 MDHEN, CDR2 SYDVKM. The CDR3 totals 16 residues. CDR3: CASSTPAEGAGNTIYF. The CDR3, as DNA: TGTGCCAGCAGTACCCCAGCGGAGGGCGCTGGAAACACCATATATTTT.

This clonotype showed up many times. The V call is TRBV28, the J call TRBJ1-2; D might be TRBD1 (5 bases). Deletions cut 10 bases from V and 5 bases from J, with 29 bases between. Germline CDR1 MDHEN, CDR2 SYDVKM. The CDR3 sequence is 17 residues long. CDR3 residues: CAIPGRDPSGTEYGYTF. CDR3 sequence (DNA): TGTGCCATTCCAGGCCGGGACCCTTCAGGTACCGAGTATGGCTACACCTTC.

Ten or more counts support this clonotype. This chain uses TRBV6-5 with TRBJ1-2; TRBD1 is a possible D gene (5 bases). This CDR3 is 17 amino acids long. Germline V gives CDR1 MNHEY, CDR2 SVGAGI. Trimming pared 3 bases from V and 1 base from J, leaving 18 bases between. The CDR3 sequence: CASSYERGVEYNYGYTF. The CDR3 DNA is TGTGCCAGCAGTTATGAAAGAGGGGTGGAGTATAACTATGGCTACACCTTC.

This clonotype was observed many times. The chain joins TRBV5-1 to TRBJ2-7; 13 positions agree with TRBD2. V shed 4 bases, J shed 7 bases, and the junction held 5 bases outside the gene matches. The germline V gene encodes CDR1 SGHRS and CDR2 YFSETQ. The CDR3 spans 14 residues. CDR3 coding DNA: TGCGCCAGCAGCGCGGGACTAGCGGGGCGGGAGCAGTACTTC. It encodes CASSAGLAGREQYF. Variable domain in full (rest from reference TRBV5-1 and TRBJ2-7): KAGVTQTPRYLIKTRGQQVTLSCSPISGHRSVSWYQQTPGQGLQFLFEYFSETQRNKGNFPGRFSGRQFSNSRSEMNVSTLELGDSALYLCASSAGLAGREQYFGPGTRLTVT.

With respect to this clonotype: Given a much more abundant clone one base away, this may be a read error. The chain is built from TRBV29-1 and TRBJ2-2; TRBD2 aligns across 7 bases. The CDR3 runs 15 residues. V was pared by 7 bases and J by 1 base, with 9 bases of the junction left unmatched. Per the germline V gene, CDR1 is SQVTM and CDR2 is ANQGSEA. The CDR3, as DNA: TGCAGCGCAAAAGGACTAGTGGAGAACACCGGGGAGCTGTTTTTT. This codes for CSAKGLVENTGELFF.

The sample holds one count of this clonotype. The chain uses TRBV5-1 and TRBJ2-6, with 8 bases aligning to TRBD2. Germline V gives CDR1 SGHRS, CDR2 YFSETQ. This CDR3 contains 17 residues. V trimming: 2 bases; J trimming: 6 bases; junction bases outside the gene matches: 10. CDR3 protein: CASSLRIGGAVANVLTF. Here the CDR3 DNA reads TGCGCCAGCAGCTTAAGGATCGGGGGGGCTGTGGCCAACGTCCTGACTTTC. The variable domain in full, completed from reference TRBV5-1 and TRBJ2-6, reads KAGVTQTPRYLIKTRGQQVTLSCSPISGHRSVSWYQQTPGQGLQFLFEYFSETQRNKGNFPGRFSGRQFSNSRSEMNVSTLELGDSALYLCASSLRIGGAVANVLTFGAGSRLTVL.

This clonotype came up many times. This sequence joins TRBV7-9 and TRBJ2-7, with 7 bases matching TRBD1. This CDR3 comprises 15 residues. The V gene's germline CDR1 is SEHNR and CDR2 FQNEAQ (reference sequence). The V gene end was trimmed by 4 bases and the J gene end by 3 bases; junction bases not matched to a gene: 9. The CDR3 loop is CASSSPDRNFYEQYF. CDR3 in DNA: TGTGCCAGCAGCTCCCCGGACAGGAATTTCTACGAGCAGTACTTC.

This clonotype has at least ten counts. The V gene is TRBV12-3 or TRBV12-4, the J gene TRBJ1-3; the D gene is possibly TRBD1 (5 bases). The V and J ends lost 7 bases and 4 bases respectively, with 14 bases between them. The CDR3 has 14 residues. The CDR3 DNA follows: TGTGCCAGCACCCCGGGGCAGGTCGGAAACACCATATATTTT. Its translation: CASTPGQVGNTIYF.

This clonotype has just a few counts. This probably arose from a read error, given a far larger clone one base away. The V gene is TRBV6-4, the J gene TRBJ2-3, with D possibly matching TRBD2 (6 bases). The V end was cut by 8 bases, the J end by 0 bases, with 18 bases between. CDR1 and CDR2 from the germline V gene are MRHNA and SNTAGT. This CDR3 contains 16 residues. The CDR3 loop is CASAYFAGSSTDTQYF. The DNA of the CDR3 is TGTGCCAGCGCGTATTTCGCGGGGTCAAGCACAGATACGCAGTATTTT.

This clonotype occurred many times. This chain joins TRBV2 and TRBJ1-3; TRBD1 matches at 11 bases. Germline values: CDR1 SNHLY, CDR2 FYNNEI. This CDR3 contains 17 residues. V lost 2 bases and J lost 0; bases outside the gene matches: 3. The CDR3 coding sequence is TGTGCCAGCAGTGAAATGGGGACAGGGGGCTCTGGAAACACCATATATTTT. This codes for CASSEMGTGGSGNTIYF.

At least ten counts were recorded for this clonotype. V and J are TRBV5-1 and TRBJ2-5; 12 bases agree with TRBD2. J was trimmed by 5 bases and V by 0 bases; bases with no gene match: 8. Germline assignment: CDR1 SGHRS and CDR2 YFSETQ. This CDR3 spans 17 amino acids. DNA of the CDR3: TGCGCCAGCAGCTTGGGACCGACTAGCGGGGGTCGTGAGACCCAGTACTTC. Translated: CASSLGPTSGGRETQYF.

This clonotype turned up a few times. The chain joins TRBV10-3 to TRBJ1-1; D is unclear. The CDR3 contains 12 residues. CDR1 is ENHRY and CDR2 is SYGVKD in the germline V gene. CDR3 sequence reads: CPNQQMNTEAFF. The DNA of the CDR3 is TGTCCTAACCAACAGATGAACACTGAAGCTTTCTTT.